The T cell receptor beta chain under discussion was sequenced for a study of T-cell memory formation after mild COVID-19. Findings and limits, study-wide: Within pre-infection memory, some responding clones were found, suggesting cross-reactive memory joined. The second-wave clones peaking on day 37 were not confirmed as SARS-CoV-2-specific.

This clonotype has just a few counts. Antigen specificity is unknown. TCRdb re-called the 5' RACE reads through MiXCR, storing one row per CDR3 protein. The table lists about 470,000 distinct CDR3 sequences, around a quarter of them singletons. This TCR came from an adult woman who had mild COVID-19 (a few samples of this study predate the infection). Cell type and time point are not known. Sequenced input: PBMCs or a T cell subset sorted from them (not recorded which).

The DNA for the CDR3 is TGTGCCAGCAGTCTCCTAGCGGGGGCTAGCACAGATACGCAGTATTTT. Its translation is CASSLLAGASTDTQYF. The chain employs TRBV11-1 and TRBJ2-3, with TRBD2 matching over 10 bases. CDR3 size: 16 residues. Looked up from germline, CDR1 is SGHAT and CDR2 is FQDESV (reference sequence). The V segment lost 6 bases and the J segment 0 bases; nucleotides outside the gene matches: 6.